This TCR beta chain was documented in a study of spatial heterogeneity in lung cancer. By proportion, this clonotype is medium-sized. Antigen unknown. Study conclusions and caveats: One measure, the expanded intratumoral alpha and beta TCR count, tracked tumor mutation counts.

The V gene lost 4 bases and the J gene lost 5 bases, with 14 bases spanning the gap. Germline values: CDR1 SGHTA, CDR2 FQGNSA. CDR3 size: 15 residues. MiXCR was run by TCRdb on the 5' RACE reads, yielding one entry per CDR3 protein. The sample lists about 2,600 distinct CDR3 sequences, about 8% seen once, with 8% to 10% in the top ten. Time point described: sample taken at primary tumor resection. Patients with untreated early-stage non-small cell lung cancer, numbering around 72, were the donors. Whole RNA, isolated from tumor, nontumor lung or frozen PBMC, was sequenced without prior sorting. The TCR comes from a female donor with early-stage non-small cell lung cancer. The chain is built from TRBV7-2 and TRBJ1-4, with D possibly matching TRBD1 (6 bases). Source: lung tumor tissue, taken at surgery. The DNA of the CDR3 is TGTGCCAGCAGCTCCGCCGGGACAATAAATGAAAAACTGTTTTTT. Amino acid sequence: CASSSAGTINEKLFF.